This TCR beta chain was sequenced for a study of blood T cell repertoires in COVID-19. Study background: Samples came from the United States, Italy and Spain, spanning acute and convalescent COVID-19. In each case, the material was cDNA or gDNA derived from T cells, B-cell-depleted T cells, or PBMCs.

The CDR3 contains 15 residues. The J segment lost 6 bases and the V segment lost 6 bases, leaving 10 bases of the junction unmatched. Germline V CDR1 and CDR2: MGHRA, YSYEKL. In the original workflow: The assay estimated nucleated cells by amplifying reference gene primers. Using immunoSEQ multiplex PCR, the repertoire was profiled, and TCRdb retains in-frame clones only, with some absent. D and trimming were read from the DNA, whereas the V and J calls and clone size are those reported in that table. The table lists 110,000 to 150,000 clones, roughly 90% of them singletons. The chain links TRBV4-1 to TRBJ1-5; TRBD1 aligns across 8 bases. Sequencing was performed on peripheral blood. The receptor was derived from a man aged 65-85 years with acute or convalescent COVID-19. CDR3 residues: CASRHLQGAIQPQHF. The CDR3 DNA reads TGCGCCAGCAGACACCTCCAGGGGGCTATTCAGCCCCAGCATTTT.